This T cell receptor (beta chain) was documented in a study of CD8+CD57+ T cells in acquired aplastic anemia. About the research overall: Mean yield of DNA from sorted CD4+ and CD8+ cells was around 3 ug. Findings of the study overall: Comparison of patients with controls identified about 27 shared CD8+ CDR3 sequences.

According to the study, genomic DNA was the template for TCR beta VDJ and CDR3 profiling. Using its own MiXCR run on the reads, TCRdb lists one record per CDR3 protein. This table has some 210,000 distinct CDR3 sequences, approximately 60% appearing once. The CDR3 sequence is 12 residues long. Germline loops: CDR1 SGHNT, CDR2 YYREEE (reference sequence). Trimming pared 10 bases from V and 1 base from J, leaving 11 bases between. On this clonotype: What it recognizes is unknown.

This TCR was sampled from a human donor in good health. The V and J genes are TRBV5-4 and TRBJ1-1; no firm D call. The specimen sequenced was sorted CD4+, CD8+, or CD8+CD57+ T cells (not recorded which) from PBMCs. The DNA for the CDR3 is TGTGCCTGGGAGGCCGCGAACACTGAAGCTTTCTTT. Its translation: CAWEAANTEAFF. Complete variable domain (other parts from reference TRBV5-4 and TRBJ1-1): ETGVTQSPTHLIKTRGQQVTLRCSSQSGHNTVSWYQQALGQGPQFIFQYYREEENGRGNFPPRFSGLQFPNYSSELNVNALELDDSALYLCAWEAANTEAFFGQGTRLTVV.